This TCR beta chain was sequenced for a study of OX40 agonist ivuxolimab in advanced cancers. Background on the study: Administration of intravenous ivuxolimab to patients occurred every 2 weeks at 0.01 to 10 mg/kg. Participants, 70% to 90% male, averaged roughly 55 years of age, ranging from about 20 to 79.

V was pared by 5 bases and J by 3 bases, with 7 bases of the junction left unmatched. Germline V gene lookup returns CDR1 KGHSH and CDR2 LQKENI. The CDR3 contains 17 residues. Using immunoSEQ multiplex PCR, the repertoire was profiled, and TCRdb retains in-frame clones only, with some absent. The sample includes about 95,000 clones, approximately 85% of them seen just once. The source material was CD4+ or CD8+ T cells sorted from blood, sampled in a trial of the OX40 agonist ivuxolimab. This TCR was sampled from an adult with an advanced solid tumor such as melanoma, head and neck, liver or kidney cancer. The V and J genes are TRBV18 and TRBJ2-3; 14 nucleotides match TRBD2. The CDR3 here is CASSMGTSGSGTDTQYF. The CDR3 bases are TGTGCCAGCTCAATGGGGACTAGCGGGAGTGGGACAGATACGCAGTATTTT. Looking up the rest from reference TRBV18 and TRBJ2-3 gives the full variable domain: NAGVMQNPRHLVRRRGQEARLRCSPMKGHSHVYWYRQLPEEGLKFMVYLQKENIIDESGMPKERFSAEFPKEGPSILRIQQVVRGDSAAYFCASSMGTSGSGTDTQYFGPGTRLTVL.